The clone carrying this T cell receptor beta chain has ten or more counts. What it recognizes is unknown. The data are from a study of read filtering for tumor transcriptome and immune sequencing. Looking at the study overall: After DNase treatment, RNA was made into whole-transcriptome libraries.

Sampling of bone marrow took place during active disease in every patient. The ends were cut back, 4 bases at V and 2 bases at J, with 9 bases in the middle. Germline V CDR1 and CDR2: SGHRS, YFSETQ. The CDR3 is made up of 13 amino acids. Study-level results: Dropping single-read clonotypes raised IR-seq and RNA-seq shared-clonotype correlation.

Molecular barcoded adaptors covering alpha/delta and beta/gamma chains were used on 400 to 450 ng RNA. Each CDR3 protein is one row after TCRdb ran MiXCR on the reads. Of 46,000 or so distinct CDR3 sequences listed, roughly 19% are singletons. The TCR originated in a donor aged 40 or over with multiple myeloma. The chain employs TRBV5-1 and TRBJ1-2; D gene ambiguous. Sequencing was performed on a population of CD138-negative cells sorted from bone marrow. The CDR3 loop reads CASSLDGNYGYTF. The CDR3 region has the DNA TGCGCCAGCAGCCTGGACGGAAACTATGGCTACACCTTC.